This passage covers 17 T cell receptor beta chains from one sample sequenced in a study of neoadjuvant anti-PD-1 for oral cavity cancer. Time point noted: after neoadjuvant nivolumab, at surgical resection. This table comes from immunoSEQ multiplex PCR, and its TCRdb copy is limited to in-frame clones, with some not included. The sample lists around 7,200 clones; 62% were seen once. Sample: PBMCs, taken after nivolumab (anti-PD-1) treatment. Receptors were obtained from a person between 40 and 79 years old with oral cavity squamous cell carcinoma.

The V call is TRBV7-2, the J call TRBJ2-1; D is unresolved. This CDR3 region has 16 residues. Germline CDR1 is SGHTA and CDR2 is FQGNSA. V was trimmed by 5 bases and J by 0 bases, leaving 14 bases between them. This CDR3 is CASSLRPTSSYNEQFF. The CDR3 DNA is TGTGCCAGCAGCCTCAGACCGACGAGCTCCTACAATGAGCAGTTCTTC.

The chain combines TRBV25-1 with TRBJ2-5, with TRBD1 matching 9 bases. Germline V gene data show CDR1 as MGHDK and CDR2 as SYGVNS. This CDR3 has 14 residues. Trimming removed 4 bases from V and 0 bases from J; junction bases left unmatched: 0. This CDR3 is CASSGTGDQETQYF. CDR3 in DNA: TGTGCCAGCAGTGGGACAGGGGACCAAGAGACCCAGTACTTC.

This clone was seen once. The chain joins TRBV29-1 to TRBJ2-1, with 7 bases lining up with TRBD2. The germline CDR1 and CDR2 sequences are SQVTM and ANQGSEA. The CDR3 is 15 amino acids. The V gene end was trimmed by 3 bases and the J gene end by 2 bases; junction bases not matched to a gene: 7. The DNA for the CDR3 is TGCAGCGTTGAGGGAGGGGCGAGGACCTACAATGAGCAGTTCTTC. This translates into CSVEGGARTYNEQFF.

The genes are TRBV19 and TRBJ1-6; a weak D match, TRBD1 (5 bases). CDR3 length: 15 amino acids. CDR1 LNHDA and CDR2 SQIVND come from the germline V gene (reference sequence). V gave up 2 bases and J gave up 6 bases, with 11 bases separating them. This chain's CDR3 is CASSIYWGLNSPLHF. The CDR3 nucleotides are TGTGCCAGTAGTATATACTGGGGCCTTAATTCACCCCTCCACTTT.

The chain employs TRBV11-1 and TRBJ2-7; the match to TRBD2 covers 12 bases. The CDR3 runs 15 residues. V lost 5 bases and J lost 4; bases outside the gene matches: 6. Germline V gives CDR1 SGHAT, CDR2 FQDESV (reference sequence). The CDR3 protein is CASSHRTSGEYEQYF. CDR3 coding DNA: TGTGCCAGCAGCCACCGGACTAGCGGGGAGTACGAGCAGTACTTC.

This clone was observed a few times. The chain combines TRBV7-9 with TRBJ1-1, with TRBD1 identical over 9 bases. This CDR3 comprises 15 residues. Trimming removed 5 bases from V and 5 bases from J; junction bases left unmatched: 9. Germline V gene sequence: CDR1 SEHNR, CDR2 FQNEAQ (reference sequence). The CDR3 DNA reads TGTGCCAGCAGCCTCAGCGGGGACAGGGCTACTGAAGCTTTCTTT. As protein: CASSLSGDRATEAFF.

The V and J genes are TRBV9 and TRBJ2-1; maybe TRBD2 (6 bases). Germline-derived CDR1 and CDR2 are SGDLS and YYNGEE. Trimming took 1 base from V and 7 from J, leaving 12 bases between them. The CDR3 sequence is 14 residues long. The CDR3 is CASSVRGISNEQFF. In nucleotides, the CDR3 is TGTGCCAGCAGCGTACGCGGGATCTCAAATGAGCAGTTCTTC.

The chain recombines TRBV5-1 with TRBJ2-3; no clear D gene. The CDR3 runs to 11 residues. V gave up 3 bases and J gave up 4 bases, with 3 bases separating them. From germline, CDR1 is SGHRS and CDR2 YFSETQ. Written as DNA, the CDR3 is TGCGCCAGCAGCTCGGCAGATACGCAGTATTTT. It codes for CASSSADTQYF. Drawing the rest from reference TRBV5-1 and TRBJ2-3, the complete variable domain is KAGVTQTPRYLIKTRGQQVTLSCSPISGHRSVSWYQQTPGQGLQFLFEYFSETQRNKGNFPGRFSGRQFSNSRSEMNVSTLELGDSALYLCASSSADTQYFGPGTRLTVL.

Comment on this clone: One junction end disagrees with the germline gene, perhaps due to a read error. This chain connects TRBV30 to TRBJ2-5; D call uncertain. CDR3 length equals 11 residues. The germline V gene encodes CDR1 GTSNPN and CDR2 SVGIG (reference sequence). The CDR3 spells CAWKGQETQYF. In nucleotides, the CDR3 is TGCGCCTGGAAGGGACAAGAGACCCAGTACTTC.

The rearrangement links TRBV5-1 to TRBJ2-3; 7 nucleotides agree with TRBD1. The CDR3 is made up of 15 amino acids. The V gene's germline CDR1 is SGHRS and CDR2 YFSETQ. V trimming: 0 bases; J trimming: 4 bases; junction bases outside the gene matches: 5. For the CDR3, the DNA is TGCGCCAGCAGCTTGGTTGGTAGGGGGCCAGATACGCAGTATTTT. It is translated as CASSLVGRGPDTQYF.

In its sample, this clone was seen once. The chain recombines TRBV4-3 with TRBJ2-6; D not certain. V was trimmed by 1 base and J by 3 bases, leaving 7 bases between them. This CDR3 contains 15 residues. CDR1 and CDR2 (germline): LGHNA, YSLEER. The DNA for the CDR3 is TGCGCCAGCAGCCAAGGTATCGATGGGGCCAACGTCCTGACTTTC. This translates into CASSQGIDGANVLTF.

The J gene is TRBJ1-5, the V gene TRBV19, with no clear D. Germline V gene data show CDR1 as LNHDA and CDR2 as SQIVND (reference sequence). The CDR3 runs to 14 residues. Trimming stripped 5 bases from V and 0 bases from J, with 8 bases between. CDR3 DNA: TGTGCCAGTAGTGGGAAGGTTAGCAATCAGCCCCAGCATTTT. Amino acids: CASSGKVSNQPQHF.

The chain has TRBV12-2 and TRBJ1-2. TRBV12-2 is a pseudogene. This CDR3 has 14 amino acids. The CDR3 DNA reads TGTGCAAGTCGCTTAAGTCTGAGTTACTATGGCTACACCTTC. Translation: CASRLSLSYYGYTF.

The chain joins TRBV2 to TRBJ1-2; tentatively, D is TRBD1 (5 bases). Germline-derived CDR1 and CDR2 are SNHLY and FYNNEI. V was clipped by 0 bases and J by 2 bases, with 10 bases between them. This CDR3 region has 15 residues. CDR3 residues: CASSEALGQNYGYTF. In DNA, the CDR3 is TGTGCCAGCAGTGAAGCTCTGGGGCAGAACTATGGCTACACCTTC.

The V gene is TRBV19, the J gene TRBJ1-2; no definite D call. This CDR3 is built from 15 residues. Germline V gene sequence: CDR1 LNHDA, CDR2 SQIVND (reference sequence). V lost 5 bases and J 0 bases, leaving 13 bases between the germline ends. The CDR3 spells CASSATATTNYGYTF. The CDR3 nucleotides read TGTGCCAGTAGTGCAACAGCTACAACTAACTATGGCTACACCTTC.

The rearrangement joins TRBV30 to TRBJ1-6; TRBD1 agrees at 11 bases. The CDR3 is 14 amino acids. Germline trimming cut 3 bases from V and 9 bases from J; bases unmatched to any gene: 4. CDR1 GTSNPN and CDR2 SVGIG come from the germline V gene (reference sequence). CDR3 protein: CAWRTGTGGSPLHF. CDR3 nucleotides: TGTGCCTGGAGGACCGGGACAGGGGGTTCACCCCTCCACTTT.

The genes are TRBV6-6 and TRBJ1-2, with TRBD1 matching 7 bases. Germline V gene lookup returns CDR1 MNHNY and CDR2 SVGAGI (reference sequence). The CDR3 length is 14 residues. V was pared by 6 bases and J by 3 bases, with 7 bases of the junction left unmatched. The DNA for the CDR3 is TGTGCCAGCAGACAGGGGACACAGGACTATGGCTACACCTTC. Translation: CASRQGTQDYGYTF.